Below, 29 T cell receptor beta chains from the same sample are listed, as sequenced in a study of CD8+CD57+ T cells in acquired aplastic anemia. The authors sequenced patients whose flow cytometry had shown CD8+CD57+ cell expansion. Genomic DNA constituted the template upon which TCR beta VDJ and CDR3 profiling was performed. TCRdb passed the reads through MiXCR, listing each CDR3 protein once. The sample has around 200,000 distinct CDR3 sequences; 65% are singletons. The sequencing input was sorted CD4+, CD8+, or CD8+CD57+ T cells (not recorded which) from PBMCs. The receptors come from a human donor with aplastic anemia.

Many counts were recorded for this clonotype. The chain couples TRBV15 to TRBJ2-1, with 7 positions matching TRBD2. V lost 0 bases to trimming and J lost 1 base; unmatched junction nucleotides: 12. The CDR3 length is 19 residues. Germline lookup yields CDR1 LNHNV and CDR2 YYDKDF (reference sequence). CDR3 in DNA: TGTGCCACCAGCAGAGATCCCCTAGGGCGGGGGTTATCCTACAATGAGCAGTTCTTC. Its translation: CATSRDPLGRGLSYNEQFF.

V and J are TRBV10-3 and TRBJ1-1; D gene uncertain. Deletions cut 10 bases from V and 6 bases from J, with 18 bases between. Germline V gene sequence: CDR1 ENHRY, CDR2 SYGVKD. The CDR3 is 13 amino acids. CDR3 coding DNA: TGTGCCACCCAAGGTGGGAGTATCGCTGAAGCTTTCTTT. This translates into CATQGGSIAEAFF.

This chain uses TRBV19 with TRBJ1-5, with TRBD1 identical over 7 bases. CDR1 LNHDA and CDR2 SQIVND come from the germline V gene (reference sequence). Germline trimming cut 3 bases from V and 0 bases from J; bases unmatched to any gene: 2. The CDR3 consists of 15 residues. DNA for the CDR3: TGTGCCAGTAGTATCACAGGGGATAGCAATCAGCCCCAGCATTTT. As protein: CASSITGDSNQPQHF.

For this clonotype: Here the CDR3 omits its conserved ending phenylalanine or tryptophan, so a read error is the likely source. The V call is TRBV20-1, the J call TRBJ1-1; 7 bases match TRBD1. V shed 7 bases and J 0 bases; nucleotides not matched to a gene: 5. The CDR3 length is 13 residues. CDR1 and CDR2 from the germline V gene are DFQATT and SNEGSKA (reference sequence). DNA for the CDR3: TGCAGTGGGACAGGAGACATGAACACTGAAGCTTTCTCT. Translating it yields CSGTGDMNTEAFS.

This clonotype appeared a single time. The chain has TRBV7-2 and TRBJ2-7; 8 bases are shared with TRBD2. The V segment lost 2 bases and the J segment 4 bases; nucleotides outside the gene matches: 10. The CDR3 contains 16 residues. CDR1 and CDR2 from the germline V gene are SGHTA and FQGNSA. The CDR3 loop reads CASSLRAGGSRYEQYF. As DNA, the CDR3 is TGTGCCAGCAGCTTACGTGCGGGGGGCTCTCGGTACGAGCAGTACTTC.

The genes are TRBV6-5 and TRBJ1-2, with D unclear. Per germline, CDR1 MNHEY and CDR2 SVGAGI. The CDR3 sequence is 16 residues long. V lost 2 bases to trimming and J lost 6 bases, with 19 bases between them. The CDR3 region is CASSYEVGRLMNGYTF. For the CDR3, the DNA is TGTGCCAGCAGTTACGAGGTTGGAAGACTTATGAATGGCTACACCTTC.

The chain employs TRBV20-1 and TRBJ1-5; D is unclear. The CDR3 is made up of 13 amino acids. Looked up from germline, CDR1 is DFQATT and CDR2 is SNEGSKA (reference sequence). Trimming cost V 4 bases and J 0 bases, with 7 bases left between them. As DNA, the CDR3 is TGCAGTGCTACCCTTTATAGCAATCAGCCCCAGCATTTT. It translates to CSATLYSNQPQHF.

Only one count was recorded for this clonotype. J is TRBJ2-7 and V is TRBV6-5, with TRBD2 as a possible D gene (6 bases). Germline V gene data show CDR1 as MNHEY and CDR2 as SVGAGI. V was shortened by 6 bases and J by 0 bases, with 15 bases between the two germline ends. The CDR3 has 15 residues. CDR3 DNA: TGTGCCAGCAGCCCCACCCGGGGGAACTCCTACGAGCAGTACTTC. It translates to CASSPTRGNSYEQYF.

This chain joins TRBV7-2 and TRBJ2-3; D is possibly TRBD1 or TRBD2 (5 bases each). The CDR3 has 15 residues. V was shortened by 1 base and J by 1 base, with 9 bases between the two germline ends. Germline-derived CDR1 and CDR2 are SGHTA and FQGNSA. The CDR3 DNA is TGTGCCAGCAGCTTAGATCGAGGGGGCACAGATACGCAGTATTTT. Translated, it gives CASSLDRGGTDTQYF. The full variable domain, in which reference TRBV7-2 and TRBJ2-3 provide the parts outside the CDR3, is GAGVSQSPSNKVTEKGKDVELRCDPISGHTALYWYRQSLGQGLEFLIYFQGNSAPDKSGLPSDRFSAERTGGSVSTLTIQRTQQEDSAVYLCASSLDRGGTDTQYFGPGTRLTVL.

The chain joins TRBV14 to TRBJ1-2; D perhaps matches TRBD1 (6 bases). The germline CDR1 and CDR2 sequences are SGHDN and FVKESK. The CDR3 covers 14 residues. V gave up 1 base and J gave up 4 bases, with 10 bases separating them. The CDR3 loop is CASSQVKGVYGYTF. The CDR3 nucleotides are TGTGCCAGCAGCCAAGTGAAGGGGGTCTATGGCTACACCTTC.

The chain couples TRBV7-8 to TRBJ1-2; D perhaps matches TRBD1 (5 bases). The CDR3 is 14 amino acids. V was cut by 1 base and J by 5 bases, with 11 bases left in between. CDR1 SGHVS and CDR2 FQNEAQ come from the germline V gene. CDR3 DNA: TGTGCCAGCAGCTTAGGCGGCAGGGAATATGGCTACACCTTC. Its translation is CASSLGGREYGYTF.

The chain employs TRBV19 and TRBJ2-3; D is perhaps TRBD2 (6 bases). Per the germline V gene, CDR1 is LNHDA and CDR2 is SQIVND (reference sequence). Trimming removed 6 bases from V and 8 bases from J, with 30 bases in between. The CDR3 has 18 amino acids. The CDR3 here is CASSIRAEGSYVVVTQYF. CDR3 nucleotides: TGTGCCAGTAGCATCCGGGCGGAGGGGTCATACGTGGTTGTTACGCAGTATTTT.

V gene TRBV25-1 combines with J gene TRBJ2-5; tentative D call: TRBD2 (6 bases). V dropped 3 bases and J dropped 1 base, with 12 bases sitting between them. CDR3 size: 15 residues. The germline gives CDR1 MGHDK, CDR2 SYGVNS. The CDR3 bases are TGTGCCAGCAGTGATGGGGGACTTAGCCAAGAGACCCAGTACTTC. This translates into CASSDGGLSQETQYF.

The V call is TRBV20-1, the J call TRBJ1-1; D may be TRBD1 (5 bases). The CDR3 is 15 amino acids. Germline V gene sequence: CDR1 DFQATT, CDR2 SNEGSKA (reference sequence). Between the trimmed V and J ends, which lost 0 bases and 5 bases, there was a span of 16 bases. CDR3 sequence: CSARDYALGETEAFF. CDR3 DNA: TGCAGTGCTAGAGATTACGCGCTAGGGGAGACTGAAGCTTTCTTT.

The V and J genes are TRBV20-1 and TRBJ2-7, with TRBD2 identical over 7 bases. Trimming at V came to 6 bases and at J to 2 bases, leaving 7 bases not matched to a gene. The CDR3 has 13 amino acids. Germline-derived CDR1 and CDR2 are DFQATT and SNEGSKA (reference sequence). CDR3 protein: CSAPPSGTYEQYF. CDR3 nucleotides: TGCAGTGCCCCTCCTAGCGGCACCTACGAGCAGTACTTC.

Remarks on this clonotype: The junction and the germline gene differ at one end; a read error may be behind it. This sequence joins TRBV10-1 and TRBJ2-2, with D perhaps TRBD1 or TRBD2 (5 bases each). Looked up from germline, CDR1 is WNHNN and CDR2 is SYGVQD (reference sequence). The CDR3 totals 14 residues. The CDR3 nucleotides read TGTGCCAGCAGCCCCCGGGGCGGAACCGGGGAGCTGTTTTTT. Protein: CASSPRGGTGELFF.

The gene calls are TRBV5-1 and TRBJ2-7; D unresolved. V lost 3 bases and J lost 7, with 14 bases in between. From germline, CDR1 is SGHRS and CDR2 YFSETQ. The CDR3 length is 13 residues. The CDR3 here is CASSSIELGEQYF. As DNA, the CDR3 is TGCGCCAGCAGCTCGATTGAATTGGGGGAGCAGTACTTC.

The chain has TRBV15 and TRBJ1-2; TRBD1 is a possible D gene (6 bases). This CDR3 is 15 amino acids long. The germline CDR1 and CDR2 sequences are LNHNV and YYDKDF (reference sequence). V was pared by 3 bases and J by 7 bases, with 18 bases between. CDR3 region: CATSSSRSGHSGYTF. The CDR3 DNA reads TGTGCCACCAGCAGCTCCAGGTCGGGACATTCTGGCTACACCTTC. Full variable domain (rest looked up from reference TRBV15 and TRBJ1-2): DAMVIQNPRYQVTQFGKPVTLSCSQTLNHNVMYWYQQKSSQAPKLLFHYYDKDFNNEADTPDNFQSRRPNTSFCFLDIRSPGLGDTAMYLCATSSSRSGHSGYTFGSGTRLTVV.

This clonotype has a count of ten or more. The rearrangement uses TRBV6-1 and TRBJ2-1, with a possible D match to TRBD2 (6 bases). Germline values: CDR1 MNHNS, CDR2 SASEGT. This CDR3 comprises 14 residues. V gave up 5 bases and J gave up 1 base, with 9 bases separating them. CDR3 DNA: TGTGCCAGCAGTTACGGGGGTTCCTACAATGAGCAGTTCTTC. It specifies CASSYGGSYNEQFF.

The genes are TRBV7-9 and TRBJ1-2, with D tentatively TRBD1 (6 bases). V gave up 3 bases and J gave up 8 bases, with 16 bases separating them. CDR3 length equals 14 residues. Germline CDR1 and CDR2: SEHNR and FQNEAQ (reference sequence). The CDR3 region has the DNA TGTGCCAGCAGCTTGGTTGGGGGCGCGGAGGGCTACACCTTC. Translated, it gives CASSLVGGAEGYTF.

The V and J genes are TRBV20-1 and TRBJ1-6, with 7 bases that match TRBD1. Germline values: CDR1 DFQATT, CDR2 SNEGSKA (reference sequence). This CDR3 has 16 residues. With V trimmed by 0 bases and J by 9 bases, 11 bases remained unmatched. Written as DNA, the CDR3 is TGCAGTGCTAGAGATACACAGGGGTTGGGAGGTTCACCCCTCCACTTT. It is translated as CSARDTQGLGGSPLHF.

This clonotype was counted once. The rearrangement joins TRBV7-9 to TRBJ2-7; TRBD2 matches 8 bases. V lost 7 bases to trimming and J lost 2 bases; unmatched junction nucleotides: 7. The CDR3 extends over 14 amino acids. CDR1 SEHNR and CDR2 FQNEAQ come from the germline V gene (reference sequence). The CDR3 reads CASTLAGTTYEQYF. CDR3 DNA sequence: TGTGCCAGCACGTTAGCGGGGACCACCTACGAGCAGTACTTC.

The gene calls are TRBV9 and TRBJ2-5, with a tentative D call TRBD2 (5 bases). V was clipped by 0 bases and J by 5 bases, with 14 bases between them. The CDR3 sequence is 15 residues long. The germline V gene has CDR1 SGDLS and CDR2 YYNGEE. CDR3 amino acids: CASSVAAGPGETQYF. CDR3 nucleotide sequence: TGTGCCAGCAGCGTAGCGGCAGGCCCGGGGGAGACCCAGTACTTC.

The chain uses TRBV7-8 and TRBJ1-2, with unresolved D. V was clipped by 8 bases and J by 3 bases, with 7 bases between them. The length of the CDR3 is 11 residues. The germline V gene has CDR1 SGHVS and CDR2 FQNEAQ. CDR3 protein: CASGGYYGYTF. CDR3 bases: TGTGCCAGCGGCGGATACTATGGCTACACCTTC.

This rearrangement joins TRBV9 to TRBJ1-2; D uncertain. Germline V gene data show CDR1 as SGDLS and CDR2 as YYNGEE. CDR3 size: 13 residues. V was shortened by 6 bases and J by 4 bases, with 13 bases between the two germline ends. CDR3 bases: TGTGCCAGCACCGAGGGCCGGAGCTATGGCTACACCTTC. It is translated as CASTEGRSYGYTF. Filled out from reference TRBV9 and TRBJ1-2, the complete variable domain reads DSGVTQTPKHLITATGQRVTLRCSPRSGDLSVYWYQQSLDQGLQFLIQYYNGEERAKGNILERFSAQQFPDLHSELNLSSLELGDSALYFCASTEGRSYGYTFGSGTRLTVV.

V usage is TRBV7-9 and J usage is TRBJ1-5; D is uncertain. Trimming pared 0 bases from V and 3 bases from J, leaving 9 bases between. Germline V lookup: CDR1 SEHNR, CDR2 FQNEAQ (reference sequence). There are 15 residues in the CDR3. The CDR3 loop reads CASSLAGRFNQPQHF. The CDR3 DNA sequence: TGTGCCAGCAGCTTAGCGGGGAGGTTCAATCAGCCCCAGCATTTT.

The CDR3 is CASRRDTSSYEQYF. The CDR3 coding sequence is TGCGCCAGCAGGCGGGACACGAGCTCCTACGAGCAGTACTTC. The V call is TRBV10-2, the J call TRBJ2-7; D might be TRBD1 or TRBD2, each matching 6 bases. Germline values: CDR1 WSHSY, CDR2 SAAADI. Trimming stripped 6 bases from V and 0 bases from J, with 12 bases between. The CDR3 loop spans 14 amino acids.

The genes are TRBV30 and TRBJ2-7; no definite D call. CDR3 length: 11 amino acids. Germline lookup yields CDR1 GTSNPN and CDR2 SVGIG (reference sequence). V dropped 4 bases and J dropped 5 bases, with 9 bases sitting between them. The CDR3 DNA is TGTGCCTGGAAACGATTCCACGAGCAGTACTTC. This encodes CAWKRFHEQYF.

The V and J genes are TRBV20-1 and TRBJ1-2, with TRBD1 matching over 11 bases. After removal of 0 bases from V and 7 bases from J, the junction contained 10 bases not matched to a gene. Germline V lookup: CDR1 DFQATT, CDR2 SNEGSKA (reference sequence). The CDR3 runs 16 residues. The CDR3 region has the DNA TGCAGTGCTAGAGATTTGGGACAGGGGGAGATGGGTGGCTACACCTTC. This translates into CSARDLGQGEMGGYTF.